This T cell receptor (beta chain) is drawn from a study of regulatory T cells in long-lasting Graves disease. Study results and caveats: Repertoires from persistent disease leaned toward TRBV28, TRBJ1-2 and TRBJ2-5. Relative to new patients (around 1,000), persistent patients exhibited greater sharing of public clonotypes (around 2,500). Owing to a sample size that was small, accuracy may have been reduced.

As to this clonotype: Its antigen is still unknown.

Indicated time point: persistent/refractory GD, antithyroid drugs over 5 years with positive TRAb. The authors made the TCR library using RNA they extracted from PBMCs. Nine milliliters of peripheral blood were taken and placed in EDTA tubes. From germline, CDR1 is SNHLY and CDR2 FYNNEI. The V gene end was trimmed by 8 bases and the J gene end by 5 bases; junction bases not matched to a gene: 10. The CDR3 totals 14 residues. Library construction for TCR beta used iRepertoire HTBI primers and Arm-PCR of CDR3 regions. TCRdb passed the multiplex PCR reads through MiXCR, listing each CDR3 protein once. This table holds hundreds of thousands of distinct CDR3 sequences, 20% found once.

This rearrangement joins TRBV2 to TRBJ2-3, with 7 bases that match TRBD1. The clonotype was recovered from a female donor with Graves disease. This specimen was peripheral blood mononuclear cells (PBMCs), taken when the disease was refractory, from a patient treated with antithyroid drugs. The CDR3 region is CASVNQGVRDTQYF. DNA for the CDR3: TGTGCCAGCGTGAACCAGGGGGTTAGAGATACGCAGTATTTT.